The T cell receptor beta chain described here comes from a study of shared clonotypes between healthy human individuals. Points from the study as a whole: Generation of non-shared clonotypes was less probable than generation of clonotypes shared by all four donors.

The trim removed 4 bases at V and 10 bases at J, leaving 10 bases unmatched. This CDR3 region has 15 residues. From germline, CDR1 is SGDLS and CDR2 YYNGEE. Several immunoSEQ 96-well plates shared each subset's DNA, each plate a replicate. As handled by the study authors: Quality scores were absent from the junction-only immunoSEQ sequences, so filtering differed. Repertoires were generated with immunoSEQ multiplex PCR, while TCRdb's copy carries only in-frame clones and drops some. For V, J and clone size, that table is used; D and trimming come from the DNA. The table shows 150,000 to 200,000 clones, with 90% to 95% occurring only once. As to this clone: Its antigen is as yet unknown.

Every one of the donors was a Caucasian adult that lived in Nashville, Tennessee. The sequence was collected from a woman in her twenties or thirties in good health. The rearrangement uses TRBV9 and TRBJ1-6; 8 nucleotides agree with TRBD1. Sequences were obtained from naive CD4+ T cells sorted from blood. The sample's subset: CD45RA+ positively selected. CDR3 residues: CASSPWADRVSPLHF. CDR3 sequence (DNA): TGTGCCAGCAGCCCTTGGGCGGACAGGGTCTCACCCCTCCACTTT.